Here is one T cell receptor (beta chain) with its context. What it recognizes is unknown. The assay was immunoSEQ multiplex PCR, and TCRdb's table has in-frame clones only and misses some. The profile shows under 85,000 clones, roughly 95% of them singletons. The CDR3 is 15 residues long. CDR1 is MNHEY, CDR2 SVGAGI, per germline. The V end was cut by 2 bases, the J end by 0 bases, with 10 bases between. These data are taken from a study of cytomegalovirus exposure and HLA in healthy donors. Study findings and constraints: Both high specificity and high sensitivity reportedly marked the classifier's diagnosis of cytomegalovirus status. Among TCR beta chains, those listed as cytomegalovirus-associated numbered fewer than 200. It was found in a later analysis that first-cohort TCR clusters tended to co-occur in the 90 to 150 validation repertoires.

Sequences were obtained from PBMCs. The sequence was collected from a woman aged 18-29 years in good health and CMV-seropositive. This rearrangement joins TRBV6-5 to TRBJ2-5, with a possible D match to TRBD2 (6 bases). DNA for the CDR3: TGTGCCAGCAGTTACGGGACTCGGTACCAAGAGACCCAGTACTTC. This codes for CASSYGTRYQETQYF.